This TCR beta chain originates from a study of neurological immune-mediated disorders. TCRdb ran MiXCR on the 5' RACE reads and lists one entry per CDR3 protein. The data hold 65,000 to 90,000 distinct CDR3 sequences, with 10% observed a single time. Unmatched junction bases numbered 6, after V lost 5 bases and J lost 1 base. The CDR3 spans 15 residues. The TCR was taken from a man aged 35-49 years in good health. This chain links TRBV12-3 or TRBV12-4 with TRBJ2-5; 8 bases are a match to TRBD2. Specimen: PBMCs. The CDR3 region has the DNA TGTGCCAGCAGTGCCCCGGGAGGGTCCCAAGAGACCCAGTACTTC. It codes for CASSAPGGSQETQYF.